This T cell receptor beta chain was identified in a study of OX40 agonist ivuxolimab in advanced cancers. Repertoires were generated with immunoSEQ multiplex PCR, while TCRdb's copy carries only in-frame clones and drops some. The sample contains around 88,000 clones, about 90% of which appear only once. CDR3 length equals 16 residues. J lost 9 bases, V lost 5 bases, and 14 bases had no gene match. The V and J genes are TRBV5-3 and TRBJ2-1, with TRBD2 matching over 10 bases. TRBV5-3 is marked as an open reading frame, function uncertain. The starting material was CD4+ or CD8+ T cells sorted from blood, obtained in a trial of the OX40 agonist ivuxolimab. The receptor comes from an adult with an advanced solid tumor such as melanoma, head and neck, liver or kidney cancer. CDR3 amino acids: CARRYQREGFIGEQFF. For the CDR3, the DNA is TGTGCCAGAAGATACCAGCGGGAGGGTTTCATCGGTGAGCAGTTCTTC.